Presented here are 23 T cell receptor beta chains from one specimen sequenced in a study of identical twins. TCRdb analysed the 5' RACE reads with MiXCR anew, one entry per CDR3 protein. Of hundreds of thousands of distinct CDR3 sequences detected, roughly 20% appear once; the ten largest clones hold less than 15%. This same sample was also taken into another study, of T cells expressing NK-cell markers.

What was sequenced was PBMCs. All receptors derive from a young woman in good health.

The genes are TRBV20-1 and TRBJ2-3; TRBD1 might be the D (5 bases). The CDR3 loop spans 13 amino acids. The germline gives CDR1 DFQATT, CDR2 SNEGSKA (reference sequence). V shed 4 bases and J shed 0 bases, with 8 bases lying between them. The CDR3 DNA is TGCAGTGCTAAAGGGGCGAGCACAGATACGCAGTATTTT. It specifies CSAKGASTDTQYF.

Only a few counts were recorded for this clonotype. The CDR3 DNA sequence: TGCAGCGTTGAAGATGGTAGGGTCGATGAGCAGTTCTTC. Translation gives CSVEDGRVDEQFF. The V gene is TRBV29-1, the J gene TRBJ2-1, with no clear D. The germline V gene has CDR1 SQVTM and CDR2 ANQGSEA. The CDR3 is 13 residues long. V lost 0 bases and J lost 8, with 11 bases in between.

This clonotype was seen at least ten times. This sequence joins TRBV6-1 and TRBJ2-2; 8 bases align to TRBD1. The J segment lost 5 bases and the V segment lost 6 bases, leaving 14 bases of the junction unmatched. CDR1 and CDR2 (germline): MNHNS, SASEGT. The CDR3 runs 17 residues. Written as DNA, the CDR3 is TGTGCCAGCAGCCCTAGGGGCGGACAGGGATATACCGGGGAGCTGTTTTTT. Translation: CASSPRGGQGYTGELFF.

A few counts support this clonotype. This chain links TRBV12-3 or TRBV12-4 with TRBJ1-3; D call uncertain. V dropped 3 bases and J dropped 7 bases, with 7 bases sitting between them. The CDR3 length is 12 residues. CDR3 amino acids: CASSFDGNTIYF. CDR3 DNA: TGTGCCAGCAGTTTTGATGGGAACACCATATATTTT.

This clonotype has more than one count but fewer than ten. This rearrangement joins TRBV9 to TRBJ2-7; 7 bases fit TRBD2. The CDR3 spans 12 residues. Losses at the gene ends were 3 bases for V and 9 bases for J; bases not matched to a gene: 6. Per the germline V gene, CDR1 is SGDLS and CDR2 is YYNGEE. CDR3 protein: CASSEEGGRQYF. CDR3 bases: TGTGCCAGCAGCGAGGAGGGAGGGCGGCAGTACTTC.

This clonotype was recorded a few times. CDR3 bases: TGCAGTGCTAGAGTAGCTTCGAACAATGAGCAGTTCTTC. Its protein product is CSARVASNNEQFF. The chain joins TRBV20-1 to TRBJ2-1; D uncertain. Trimming took off 1 base at V and 5 bases at J, with 9 bases between the two ends. The CDR3 is made up of 13 amino acids. The germline gives CDR1 DFQATT, CDR2 SNEGSKA (reference sequence).

The chain couples TRBV6-2 or TRBV6-3 to TRBJ1-2; tentative D call: TRBD1 (5 bases). The CDR3 loop spans 13 amino acids. Germline loops: CDR1 MNHEY, CDR2 SVGEGT. V dropped 6 bases and J dropped 8 bases, with 16 bases sitting between them. DNA of the CDR3: TGTGCCAGCAGCAAAACAGGTCTCGAGGGCTACACCTTC. Translation: CASSKTGLEGYTF.

This clonotype was observed many times. The rearrangement links TRBV12-3 or TRBV12-4 to TRBJ1-1; D unclear. CDR3 length: 10 residues. With 3 bases removed from V and 10 bases from J, the gap between germline ends came to 6 bases. CDR3 sequence (DNA): TGTGCCAGCAGTTTTAATGTAGCTTTCTTT. Protein: CASSFNVAFF.

This rearrangement joins TRBV29-1 to TRBJ2-7, with a weak D call TRBD1 (5 bases). Trimming left V 2 bases short and J 4 bases short, with 9 bases between. CDR3 size: 12 residues. Germline V gene lookup returns CDR1 SQVTM and CDR2 ANQGSEA. The CDR3 DNA reads TGCAGCGTTGAAAGTGACAGATACGAGCAGTACTTC. This encodes CSVESDRYEQYF.

This clonotype has more than one count but fewer than ten. The V call is TRBV20-1, the J call TRBJ2-2, with D uncertain. Germline CDR1 and CDR2: DFQATT and SNEGSKA (reference sequence). V gave up 0 bases and J gave up 3 bases, with 14 bases separating them. The CDR3 covers 16 residues. In DNA, the CDR3 is TGCAGTGCTAGAGATCGTCGGCACCAGTACACCGGGGAGCTGTTTTTT. The encoded protein is CSARDRRHQYTGELFF.

This clonotype was seen a few times. This rearrangement joins TRBV29-1 to TRBJ2-1; D is perhaps TRBD1 or TRBD2 (6 bases each). Looked up from germline, CDR1 is SQVTM and CDR2 is ANQGSEA. The CDR3 runs to 14 residues. V lost 8 bases and J lost 7, with 21 bases in between. Here the CDR3 reads CSSEPSVGGNEQFF. The CDR3 region has the DNA TGCAGCTCCGAACCTAGCGTAGGGGGGAATGAGCAGTTCTTC.

This chain connects TRBV20-1 to TRBJ2-1, with TRBD2 as a possible D gene (5 bases). Trimming took 6 bases from V and 8 from J, leaving 17 bases between them. The CDR3 length is 13 residues. Germline V gene lookup returns CDR1 DFQATT and CDR2 SNEGSKA (reference sequence). CDR3 nucleotides: TGCAGTGCAAAAGAGCTAGCCGTCGATGAGCAGTTCTTC. Its protein product is CSAKELAVDEQFF.

This clonotype was seen more than once but under ten times. The chain couples TRBV5-1 to TRBJ2-1; TRBD2 agrees at 7 bases. V shed 1 base and J 7 bases; nucleotides not matched to a gene: 8. CDR3 size: 15 residues. CDR1 and CDR2 from the germline V gene are SGHRS and YFSETQ. CDR3 bases: TGCGCCAGCAGCTTGCAGGCTGGCGGGAGTAATGAGCAGTTCTTC. This sequence encodes CASSLQAGGSNEQFF.

This clonotype came up a few times. CDR3 loop: CASRITGADEQYF. The CDR3 region has the DNA TGTGCCAGCAGGATTACAGGAGCCGACGAGCAGTACTTC. The V call is TRBV6-1, the J call TRBJ2-7, with a weak D call TRBD1 (5 bases). The CDR3 loop spans 13 amino acids. The V end lost 6 bases, the J end lost 5 bases, and 14 bases lay between the germline ends. Germline CDR1 is MNHNS and CDR2 is SASEGT.

This clonotype occurred a few times. The CDR3 loop reads CASSLHGSYGYTF. The CDR3 coding sequence is TGTGCCAGCAGTTTACACGGGTCCTATGGCTACACCTTC. The chain combines TRBV12-3 or TRBV12-4 with TRBJ1-2; D is uncertain. This CDR3 region has 13 residues. V was cut by 2 bases and J by 4 bases, with 8 bases left in between.

This clonotype was recorded a few times. V usage is TRBV2 and J usage is TRBJ1-2; 7 positions match TRBD1. V lost 4 bases, J lost 0 bases, and 11 bases stayed unmatched. CDR1 is SNHLY, CDR2 FYNNEI, per germline. The CDR3 has 17 amino acids. This CDR3 reads CASSVGRGQRSNYGYTF. The CDR3 bases are TGTGCCAGCAGTGTTGGAAGGGGACAGCGCTCTAACTATGGCTACACCTTC.

This chain connects TRBV14 to TRBJ2-7; D is possibly TRBD1 (6 bases). Germline CDR1 SGHDN, CDR2 FVKESK. The CDR3 runs 16 residues. V was shortened by 3 bases and J by 3 bases, with 18 bases between the two germline ends. In DNA, the CDR3 is TGTGCCAGCAGCCAGGGTGCATGGGGGCTTAACTACGAGCAGTACTTC. Residues: CASSQGAWGLNYEQYF.

This clonotype has at least ten counts. J is TRBJ2-1 and V is TRBV20-1; possible D gene TRBD1, 5 bases. Trimming took off 3 bases at V and 4 bases at J, with 13 bases between the two ends. Looked up from germline, CDR1 is DFQATT and CDR2 is SNEGSKA (reference sequence). This CDR3 is built from 14 residues. The DNA of the CDR3 is TGCAGTGCTAGTCTCACAGGCCCATACAATGAGCAGTTCTTC. It specifies CSASLTGPYNEQFF.

The rearrangement links TRBV12-3 or TRBV12-4 to TRBJ1-4; unclear D gene. The length of the CDR3 is 16 residues. V lost 4 bases and J lost 1, with 13 bases in between. CDR3 residues: CASSSRGGLTNEKLFF. CDR3 nucleotides: TGTGCCAGCAGTTCCCGCGGTGGTCTAACTAATGAAAAACTGTTTTTT.

The chain is built from TRBV6-1 and TRBJ2-1; 7 bases match TRBD1. This CDR3 has 13 residues. In germline, CDR1 is MNHNS, CDR2 SASEGT. The V gene end was trimmed by 6 bases and the J gene end by 10 bases; junction bases not matched to a gene: 9. The CDR3 DNA reads TGTGCCAGCAGCTCCGACAGGGTAGGCGAGCAGTTCTTC. It is translated as CASSSDRVGEQFF.

V gene TRBV7-6 combines with J gene TRBJ1-2; TRBD1 is a possible D gene (5 bases). V gave up 5 bases and J gave up 4 bases, with 20 bases separating them. The CDR3 covers 16 residues. The V gene's germline CDR1 is SGHVS and CDR2 FNYEAQ. The DNA for the CDR3 is TGTGCCAGCAGCGCCGGCTTTGGGACGGCCGCCTATGGCTACACCTTC. It encodes CASSAGFGTAAYGYTF.

The V call is TRBV11-1, the J call TRBJ2-7, with D perhaps TRBD2 (5 bases). The CDR3 covers 19 residues. The V gene's germline CDR1 is SGHAT and CDR2 FQDESV (reference sequence). The V gene lost 5 bases and the J gene lost 6 bases, with 32 bases spanning the gap. For the CDR3, the DNA is TGTGCCAGCAGCCTCGTCCGAAGAGGGTGGGAACGAGGACGAAGCGAGCAGTACTTC. It yields the protein CASSLVRRGWERGRSEQYF.

The sample holds many counts of this clonotype. The V gene is TRBV12-3 or TRBV12-4, the J gene TRBJ2-7, with unresolved D. The CDR3 spans 13 residues. V dropped 5 bases and J dropped 2 bases, with 10 bases sitting between them. CDR3 bases: TGTGCCAGCAGTCAGACGCGCGCCTACGAGCAGTACTTC. This encodes CASSQTRAYEQYF.